Shown below are 3 T cell receptor beta chains from a single sample sequenced in a study of T cell responses to AZD1222 COVID-19 vaccine. The data were produced by immunoSEQ multiplex PCR, yet TCRdb's version contains in-frame clones alone and is incomplete. The sample holds 150,000 or so clones; roughly 87% are singletons and the top ten take 4.5% to 6.5%. The material was peripheral blood, obtained on day 0 of AZD1222 vaccination. Receptors were obtained from an adult in good health.

The chain is built from TRBV7-9 and TRBJ1-2; D remains ambiguous. The germline CDR1 and CDR2 sequences are SEHNR and FQNEAQ (reference sequence). This CDR3 comprises 13 residues. V was shortened by 1 base and J by 8 bases, with 11 bases between the two germline ends. The CDR3 sequence is CASSLDSRKGYTF. CDR3 coding DNA: TGTGCCAGCAGCTTAGACAGTCGAAAAGGCTACACCTTC.

Only one count was recorded for this clone. This chain connects TRBV24-1 to TRBJ2-7; 11 bases fit TRBD2. The trim removed 2 bases at V and 4 bases at J, leaving 3 bases unmatched. The V gene's germline CDR1 is KGHDR and CDR2 SFDVKD. The CDR3 contains 15 residues. CDR3 in amino acids: CATSDSRTSGYEQYF. The CDR3 coding sequence is TGTGCCACCAGTGATTCAAGGACTAGCGGGTACGAGCAGTACTTC.

The chain carries TRBV28 and TRBJ1-2; D is ambiguous. The CDR3 sequence is 11 residues long. Germline V gene sequence: CDR1 MDHEN, CDR2 SYDVKM. Between the trimmed V and J ends, which lost 10 bases and 5 bases, there was a span of 11 bases. The CDR3 region has the DNA TGTGCCACCTGGGAGGGATATGGCTACACCTTC. This translates into CATWEGYGYTF.